A selection of T cell receptor beta chains follows, all from one sample in a study of identical twins. Using its own MiXCR run on the 5' RACE reads, TCRdb lists one record per CDR3 protein. Of about 470,000 distinct CDR3 sequences in the sample, about 24% were seen once. The data were also submitted as part of a second study, on T cells expressing NK-cell markers.

The sample consisted of CD4+ T cells sorted from blood. The source of these receptors is a woman in her late teens or twenties in good health. The CDR3 runs from the conserved cysteine through the conserved F or W. Each record gives: J gene, D gene, clone size, V gene, CDR3 length, CDR3 protein, CDR3 DNA. D genes are given only for firm matches. Clone size is shown for a subset of rows, as once, few, many or a class of expanded clone.

J gene: TRBJ2-4; D gene: TRBD2; clone size: few; V gene: TRBV3-1; CDR3 length: 15; CDR3 protein: CASSPGGSTKNIQYF; CDR3 DNA: TGTGCCAGCAGCCCGGGGGGGAGTACCAAAAACATTCAGTACTTC
J gene: TRBJ2-7; D gene: TRBD1; clone size: .; V gene: TRBV3-1; CDR3 length: 15; CDR3 protein: CASSQQGAGSYEQYF; CDR3 DNA: TGTGCCAGCAGCCAACAGGGGGCAGGTAGCTACGAGCAGTACTTC
J gene: TRBJ2-5; D gene: .; clone size: .; V gene: TRBV12-3/TRBV12-4; CDR3 length: 14; CDR3 protein: CASSKRGNQETQYF; CDR3 DNA: TGTGCCAGCAGTAAACGCGGCAACCAAGAGACCCAGTACTTC
J gene: TRBJ2-7; D gene: TRBD2; clone size: .; V gene: TRBV5-1; CDR3 length: 14; CDR3 protein: CASSWGTSAYEQYF; CDR3 DNA: TGCGCCAGCAGCTGGGGGACTAGCGCCTACGAGCAGTACTTC
J gene: TRBJ2-1; D gene: .; clone size: few; V gene: TRBV4-3; CDR3 length: 14; CDR3 protein: CASSQVLTYNEQFF; CDR3 DNA: TGCGCCAGCAGCCAAGTTTTGACCTACAATGAGCAGTTCTTC
J gene: TRBJ2-1; D gene: .; clone size: .; V gene: TRBV6-5; CDR3 length: 13; CDR3 protein: CASSYPGLNEQFF; CDR3 DNA: TGTGCCAGCAGTTACCCGGGGTTAAATGAGCAGTTCTTC
J gene: TRBJ2-3; D gene: .; clone size: .; V gene: TRBV29-1; CDR3 length: 14; CDR3 protein: CSVDFPQGTDTQYF; CDR3 DNA: TGCAGCGTTGATTTCCCCCAGGGAACAGATACGCAGTATTTT
J gene: TRBJ1-1; D gene: .; clone size: few; V gene: TRBV5-1; CDR3 length: 16; CDR3 protein: CASSSRTLKWDTEAFF; CDR3 DNA: TGCGCCAGCAGCTCCCGGACCCTTAAGTGGGACACTGAAGCTTTCTTT
J gene: TRBJ2-3; D gene: TRBD2; clone size: .; V gene: TRBV29-1; CDR3 length: 14; CDR3 protein: CSARSSGGIDTQYF; CDR3 DNA: TGCAGCGCCCGATCTAGCGGGGGTATAGATACGCAGTATTTT
J gene: TRBJ1-6; D gene: .; clone size: .; V gene: TRBV6-4; CDR3 length: 13; CDR3 protein: CASKLDSTSPLHF; CDR3 DNA: TGTGCCAGCAAACTAGACTCGACTTCACCCCTCCACTTT
J gene: TRBJ2-7; D gene: TRBD2; clone size: few; V gene: TRBV11-2; CDR3 length: 18; CDR3 protein: CASSLVRLGTSDSYEQYF; CDR3 DNA: TGTGCCAGCAGCTTAGTCCGGTTGGGGACTAGCGACTCCTACGAGCAGTACTTC
J gene: TRBJ1-1; D gene: .; clone size: .; V gene: TRBV5-1; CDR3 length: 13; CDR3 protein: CASSAVGGFEAFF; CDR3 DNA: TGCGCCAGCAGCGCGGTTGGCGGCTTTGAAGCTTTCTTT
J gene: TRBJ1-5; D gene: .; clone size: .; V gene: TRBV10-3; CDR3 length: 16; CDR3 protein: CAISESGQGRNQPQHF; CDR3 DNA: TGTGCCATCAGTGAGTCTGGTCAGGGGCGCAATCAGCCCCAGCATTTT
J gene: TRBJ1-2; D gene: .; clone size: .; V gene: TRBV3-1; CDR3 length: 15; CDR3 protein: CASSPGREGKDGYTF; CDR3 DNA: TGTGCCAGCAGCCCCGGGAGGGAGGGGAAGGATGGCTACACCTTC
J gene: TRBJ1-1; D gene: TRBD1; clone size: few; V gene: TRBV20-1; CDR3 length: 14; CDR3 protein: CSAPDRVYPGEAFF; CDR3 DNA: TGCAGTGCTCCAGACAGGGTGTATCCGGGTGAAGCTTTCTTT
J gene: TRBJ2-3; D gene: .; clone size: many; V gene: TRBV11-2; CDR3 length: 15; CDR3 protein: CASSFAGARTDTQYF; CDR3 DNA: TGTGCCAGCAGCTTCGCAGGGGCTCGCACAGATACGCAGTATTTT
J gene: TRBJ2-3; D gene: .; clone size: few; V gene: TRBV7-2; CDR3 length: 12; CDR3 protein: CASSLVQGVKYF; CDR3 DNA: TGTGCCAGCAGCTTAGTTCAGGGAGTCAAGTATTTT
J gene: TRBJ2-2; D gene: .; clone size: few; V gene: TRBV4-2; CDR3 length: 15; CDR3 protein: CASSQEGGGHGELFF; CDR3 DNA: TGTGCCAGCAGCCAAGAAGGGGGGGGGCACGGGGAGCTGTTTTTT
J gene: TRBJ1-1; D gene: .; clone size: .; V gene: TRBV5-1; CDR3 length: 13; CDR3 protein: CASGGALNTEAFF; CDR3 DNA: TGCGCCAGTGGGGGGGCGCTGAACACTGAAGCTTTCTTT
J gene: TRBJ2-1; D gene: TRBD1; clone size: .; V gene: TRBV5-1; CDR3 length: 15; CDR3 protein: CASRSDRGLLGMQFF; CDR3 DNA: TGCGCCAGCAGGTCGGACAGGGGACTTCTTGGGATGCAGTTCTTC
J gene: TRBJ1-6; D gene: .; clone size: .; V gene: TRBV7-8; CDR3 length: 14; CDR3 protein: CASSLIPANSPLHF; CDR3 DNA: TGTGCCAGCAGCTTAATTCCGGCTAATTCACCCCTCCACTTT
J gene: TRBJ2-1; D gene: .; clone size: few; V gene: TRBV20-1; CDR3 length: 11; CDR3 protein: CSIAYYNEQFF; CDR3 DNA: TGCAGTATCGCATACTACAATGAGCAGTTCTTC
J gene: TRBJ2-3; D gene: .; clone size: .; V gene: TRBV5-3; CDR3 length: 17; CDR3 protein: CARSFSGLPYSTDTQYF; CDR3 DNA: TGTGCCAGAAGCTTTTCGGGCCTTCCATATAGCACAGATACGCAGTATTTT
J gene: TRBJ2-7; D gene: .; clone size: .; V gene: TRBV7-2; CDR3 length: 13; CDR3 protein: CASSLETTYEQYF; CDR3 DNA: TGTGCCAGCAGCTTAGAGACTACCTACGAGCAGTACTTC
J gene: TRBJ2-1; D gene: .; clone size: few; V gene: TRBV4-3; CDR3 length: 14; CDR3 protein: CASSQEPADNEQFF; CDR3 DNA: TGCGCCAGCAGCCAAGAACCAGCGGACAATGAGCAGTTCTTC
J gene: TRBJ1-5; D gene: TRBD1; clone size: few; V gene: TRBV7-2; CDR3 length: 16; CDR3 protein: CASSSSRQGLNQPQHF; CDR3 DNA: TGTGCCAGCAGCTCATCCCGACAGGGCCTCAATCAGCCCCAGCATTTT